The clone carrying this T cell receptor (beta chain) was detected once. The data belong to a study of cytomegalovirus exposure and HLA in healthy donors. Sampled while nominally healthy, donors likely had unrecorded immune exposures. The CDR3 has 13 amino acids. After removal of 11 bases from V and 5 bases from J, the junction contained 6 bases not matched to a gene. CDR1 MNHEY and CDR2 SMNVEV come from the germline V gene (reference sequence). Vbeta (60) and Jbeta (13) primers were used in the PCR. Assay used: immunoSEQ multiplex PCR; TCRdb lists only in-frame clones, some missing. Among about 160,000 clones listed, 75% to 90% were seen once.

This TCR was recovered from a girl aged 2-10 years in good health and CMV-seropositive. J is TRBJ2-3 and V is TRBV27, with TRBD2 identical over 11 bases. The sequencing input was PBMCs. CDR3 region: CAPGTSGVDTQYF. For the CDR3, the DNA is TGTGCCCCCGGGACTAGCGGAGTAGATACGCAGTATTTT.